This T cell receptor beta chain was retrieved from a study of T cell repertoires in cytomegalovirus infection. Study information: Recently identified HLA-C-restricted CMV epitopes were used, and well-studied HLA-B-restricted CMV epitopes were used as well. TCR beta signatures that were public indicated CMV infection and matching HLA type.

This clonotype was detected a few times. Its antigen is still unknown. General observations from the study: There were carriers of CMV plus the relevant HLA, and cumulative public TCR beta family frequency identified them. Dominating the ex vivo response were HLA-C-restricted CMV-specific TCR beta clonotypes.

TCRdb re-called the reads with MiXCR, one entry per CDR3 protein. The repertoire consists of 450,000 to 550,000 distinct CDR3 sequences, with about 44% occurring once and the leading ten covering about 39%. This CDR3 spans 14 amino acids. CDR1 is LNHDA and CDR2 is SQIVND in the germline V gene (reference sequence). The ends were cut back, 5 bases at V and 4 bases at J, with 11 bases in the middle. The receptor's source is a human donor in good health (CMV status not recorded). Some clones in this sample may be carry-over from other donors' samples. V and J are TRBV19 and TRBJ1-4; D may be TRBD1 (5 bases). Sequences were derived from cultured PBMCs, sampled from culture after CMV antigen stimulation. CDR3 DNA sequence: TGTGCCAGTAGTCCAAGACAGTTTAATGAAAAACTGTTTTTT. Protein sequence: CASSPRQFNEKLFF.